Presented here are 8 T cell receptor beta chains from one specimen sequenced in a study of blood T cells in healthy people across ages. Primed by a sample-barcoded 5' primer and a J-beta primer mix, a second PCR proceeded for roughly 6 to 12 cycles. Each CDR3 protein gets one entry after TCRdb re-called the 5' RACE reads with MiXCR. The sample gives 600,000 to 800,000 distinct CDR3 sequences, roughly 21% of which show up once; around 3.4% is in the top ten. The sequenced sample was blood. Source of these receptors: a man between 70 and 80 years old in good health.

This clonotype was found once. J is TRBJ2-3 and V is TRBV3-1, with TRBD1 matching over 9 bases. This CDR3 has 15 residues. V dropped 8 bases and J dropped 2; count of bases not matched to a gene: 8. The germline gives CDR1 LGHDT, CDR2 YNNKEL (reference sequence). The CDR3 spells CASARDREFTDTQYF. For the CDR3, the DNA is TGTGCCAGCGCAAGGGACAGGGAATTCACAGATACGCAGTATTTT.

The sample holds many counts of this clonotype. The chain combines TRBV7-9 with TRBJ1-6, with unresolved D. The germline V gene encodes CDR1 SEHNR and CDR2 FQNEAQ (reference sequence). The CDR3 loop spans 12 amino acids. V dropped 3 bases and J dropped 5 bases, with 2 bases sitting between them. Here the CDR3 reads CASSLDNSPLHF. CDR3 nucleotides: TGTGCCAGCAGCTTGGATAATTCACCCCTCCACTTT.

In its sample, this clonotype was seen a few times. The J gene is TRBJ1-1, the V gene TRBV9; D is possibly TRBD1 (5 bases). Germline CDR1 is SGDLS and CDR2 is YYNGEE. V was cut by 3 bases and J by 5 bases, with 11 bases left in between. The CDR3 has 13 residues. CDR3 loop: CASSAGHKTEAFF. DNA for the CDR3: TGTGCCAGCAGCGCAGGACACAAAACTGAAGCTTTCTTT.

This clonotype was found many times. The rearrangement links TRBV29-1 to TRBJ1-1, with D possibly matching TRBD1 (6 bases). Germline loops: CDR1 SQVTM, CDR2 ANQGSEA. CDR3 length: 13 residues. The germline V and J ends were trimmed by 6 bases and 1 base, with 12 bases remaining between them. CDR3 bases: TGCAGCGTACGAGAGGGGGGGAACACTGAAGCTTTCTTT. It is translated as CSVREGGNTEAFF.

The rearrangement uses TRBV28 and TRBJ2-5; D is perhaps TRBD1 (6 bases). The J call is doubtful: the DNA matches TRBJ2-7 better. This CDR3 is 12 amino acids long. CDR1 and CDR2 (germline): MDHEN, SYDVKM. The CDR3 protein is CASKGQTYEQYF. For the CDR3, the DNA is TGTGCCAGCAAGGGACAAACCTACGAGCAGTACTTC.

This clonotype was detected only a few times. The V call is TRBV6-5, the J call TRBJ1-2, with D possibly TRBD1 on 5 matching bases. V gave up 0 bases and J gave up 7 bases, with 12 bases separating them. Germline V lookup: CDR1 MNHEY, CDR2 SVGAGI. The CDR3 totals 14 residues. The CDR3 loop reads CASSYSGQVIGYTF. CDR3 coding DNA: TGTGCCAGCAGTTACTCGGGGCAGGTTATTGGCTACACCTTC.

This clonotype was recorded at least ten times. The rearrangement links TRBV7-2 to TRBJ2-7; D ambiguous. V lost 1 base and J 6 bases, leaving 10 bases between the germline ends. Per germline, CDR1 SGHTA and CDR2 FQGNSA. The CDR3 is made up of 13 amino acids. CDR3 in amino acids: CASSLVREFEQYF. The DNA of the CDR3 is TGTGCCAGCAGCTTAGTACGAGAGTTCGAGCAGTACTTC.

The chain uses TRBV12-3 or TRBV12-4 and TRBJ2-5; D might be TRBD1 (6 bases). The V gene lost 8 bases and the J gene lost 1 base, with 17 bases spanning the gap. The CDR3 sequence is 15 residues long. The CDR3 DNA sequence: TGTGCCAGCGCCCGAGGAACAGGGCCCCAAGAGACCCAGTACTTC. Translation: CASARGTGPQETQYF.